This T cell receptor beta chain stems from a study of CD8+CD57+ T cells in acquired aplastic anemia. Overall study results and limits: The number of CD8+ CDR3 sequences shared by patients and controls was roughly 31.

In germline, CDR1 is ENHRY, CDR2 SYGVKD. V was clipped by 6 bases and J by 6 bases, with 10 bases between them. The CDR3 covers 12 residues. This clonotype was seen many times. Its antigen remains unknown. Genomic DNA, serving as template, underwent TCR beta VDJ and CDR3 profiling. TCRdb reprocessed the reads via MiXCR and lists one record per CDR3 protein. The sample records 150,000 to 200,000 distinct CDR3 sequences, approximately 52% being singletons. All sequencing subjects had displayed CD8+CD57+ cell expansion on flow cytometry. When blood sampling took place, the patients had received no therapy.

The receptor was derived from a human donor with aplastic anemia. Sequenced sample: sorted CD4+, CD8+, or CD8+CD57+ T cells (not recorded which) from PBMCs. The rearrangement joins TRBV10-3 to TRBJ2-3; D may be TRBD1 or TRBD2 (7 bases each). The CDR3 bases are TGTGCCATCAGCCAGGGGGGGGATACGCAGTATTTT. The encoded protein is CAISQGGDTQYF.